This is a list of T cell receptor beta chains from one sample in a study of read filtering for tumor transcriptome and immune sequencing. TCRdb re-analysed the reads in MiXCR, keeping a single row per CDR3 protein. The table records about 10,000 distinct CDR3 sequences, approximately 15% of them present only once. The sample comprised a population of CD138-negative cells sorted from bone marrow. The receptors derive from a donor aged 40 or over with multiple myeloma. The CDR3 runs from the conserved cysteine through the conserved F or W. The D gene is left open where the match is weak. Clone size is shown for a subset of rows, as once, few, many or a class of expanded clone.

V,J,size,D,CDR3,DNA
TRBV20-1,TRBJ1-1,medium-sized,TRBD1,CSARSGGDTEAFF,TGCAGTGCTAGGTCAGGGGGAGACACTGAAGCTTTCTTT
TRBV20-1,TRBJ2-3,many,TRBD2,CSAKVRGGPTDTQYF,TGCAGTGCTAAAGTGCGGGGGGGCCCAACAGATACGCAGTATTTT
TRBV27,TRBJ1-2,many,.,CASSLKVGGAQYPYGYTF,TGTGCCAGCAGTTTAAAGGTTGGTGGGGCGCAGTACCCCTATGGCTACACCTTC
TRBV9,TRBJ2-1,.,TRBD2,CASLEEREYEQFF,TGTGCCAGCTTAGAGGAGCGGGAGTATGAGCAGTTCTTC
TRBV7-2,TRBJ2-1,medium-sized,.,CASSLFGTEQFF,TGTGCCAGCAGCTTATTCGGCACTGAGCAGTTCTTC
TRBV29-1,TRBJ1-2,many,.,CSVEGRDENYGYTF,TGCAGCGTTGAAGGGCGAGACGAAAACTATGGCTACACCTTC
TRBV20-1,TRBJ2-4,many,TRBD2,CSAGDSSGGAANIQYF,TGCAGTGCTGGAGACTCCAGCGGGGGGGCCGCCAACATTCAGTACTTC
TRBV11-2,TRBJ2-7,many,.,CASSLPGESEQYF,TGTGCCAGCAGCTTACCGGGGGAATCGGAGCAGTACTTC
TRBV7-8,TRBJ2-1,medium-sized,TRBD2,CASSLLRLAVYNEQFF,TGTGCCAGCAGCTTGTTAAGGCTAGCGGTATACAATGAGCAGTTCTTC
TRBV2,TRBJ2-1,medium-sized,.,CASSAGGPYNEQFF,TGTGCCAGCAGTGCCGGGGGGCCCTACAATGAGCAGTTCTTC
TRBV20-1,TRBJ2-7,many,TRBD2,CSASSGSYEQYF,TGCAGTGCTAGTAGCGGGAGCTACGAGCAGTACTTC
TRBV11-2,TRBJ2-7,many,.,CASSLGGVLSYEQYF,TGTGCCAGCAGCTTAGGCGGGGTCCTCTCCTACGAGCAGTACTTC
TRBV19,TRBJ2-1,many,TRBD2,CATSLAGVYNEQFF,TGTGCCACCTCCCTAGCGGGAGTCTACAATGAGCAGTTCTTC
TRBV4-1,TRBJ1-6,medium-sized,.,CASSSQLNERNSPLHF,TGCGCCAGCAGCTCACAGTTGAACGAAAGGAATTCACCCCTCCACTTT
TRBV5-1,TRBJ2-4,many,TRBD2,CASSTSGDKNIQYF,TGCGCCAGCAGCACTAGCGGGGATAAAAACATTCAGTACTTC
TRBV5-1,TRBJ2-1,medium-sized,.,CASSVLSPHNNEQFF,TGCGCCAGCAGCGTGCTGAGTCCTCATAACAATGAGCAGTTCTTC
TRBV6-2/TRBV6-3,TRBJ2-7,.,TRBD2,CASKKGLAGDEPYF,TGTGCCAGCAAAAAGGGACTAGCGGGAGACGAGCCGTACTTT
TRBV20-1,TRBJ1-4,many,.,CSARAVGTYATNEKLFF,TGCAGTGCTAGAGCCGTCGGGACCTATGCAACTAATGAAAAACTGTTTTTT
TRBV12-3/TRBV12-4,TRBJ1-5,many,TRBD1,CASSLSSGGWSNQPQHF,TGTGCCAGCAGTTTAAGTTCAGGGGGTTGGAGCAATCAGCCCCAGCATTTT
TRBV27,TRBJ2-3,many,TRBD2,CASSQRLAAIITDTQYF,TGTGCCAGCAGCCAGCGACTAGCGGCCATTATCACAGATACGCAGTATTTT